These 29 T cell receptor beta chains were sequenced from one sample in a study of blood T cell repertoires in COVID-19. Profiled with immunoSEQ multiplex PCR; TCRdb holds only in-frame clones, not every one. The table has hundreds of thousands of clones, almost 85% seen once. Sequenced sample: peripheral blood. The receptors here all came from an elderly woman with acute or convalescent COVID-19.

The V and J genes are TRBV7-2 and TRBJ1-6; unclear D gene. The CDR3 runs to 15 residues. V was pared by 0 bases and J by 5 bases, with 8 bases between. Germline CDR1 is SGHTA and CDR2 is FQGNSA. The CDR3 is CASSLAPRDNSPLHF. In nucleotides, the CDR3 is TGTGCCAGCAGCTTAGCCCCTAGAGATAATTCACCCCTCCACTTT.

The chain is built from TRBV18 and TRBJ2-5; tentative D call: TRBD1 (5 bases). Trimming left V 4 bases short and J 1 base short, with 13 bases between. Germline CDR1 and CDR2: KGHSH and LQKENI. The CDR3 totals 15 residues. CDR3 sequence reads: CASSLRQRTQETQYF. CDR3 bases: TGTGCCAGCTCACTCCGACAGAGAACCCAAGAGACCCAGTACTTC. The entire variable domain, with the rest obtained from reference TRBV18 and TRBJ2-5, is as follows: NAGVMQNPRHLVRRRGQEARLRCSPMKGHSHVYWYRQLPEEGLKFMVYLQKENIIDESGMPKERFSAEFPKEGPSILRIQQVVRGDSAAYFCASSLRQRTQETQYFGPGTRLLVL.

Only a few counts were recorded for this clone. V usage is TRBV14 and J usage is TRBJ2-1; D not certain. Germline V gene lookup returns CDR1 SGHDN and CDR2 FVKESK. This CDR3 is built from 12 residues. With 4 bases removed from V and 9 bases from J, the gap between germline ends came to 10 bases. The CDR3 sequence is CASSRSVREQFF. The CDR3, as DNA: TGTGCCAGCAGCCGATCAGTTCGTGAGCAGTTCTTC.

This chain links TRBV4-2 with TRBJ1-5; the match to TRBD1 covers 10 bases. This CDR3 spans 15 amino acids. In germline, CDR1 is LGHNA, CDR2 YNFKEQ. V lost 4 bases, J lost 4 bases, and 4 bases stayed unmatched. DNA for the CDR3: TGTGCCAGCAGCCGAAGACAGGGGGCGAATCAGCCCCAGCATTTT. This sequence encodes CASSRRQGANQPQHF.

The CDR3 bases are TGTGCCTGGACACGTACGTCGGGAGGGCCAGATGAGCAGTTCTTC. Its protein product is CAWTRTSGGPDEQFF. V usage is TRBV30 and J usage is TRBJ2-1; TRBD2 matches 8 bases. The V segment lost 4 bases and the J segment 8 bases; nucleotides outside the gene matches: 13. The CDR3 spans 15 residues. The germline V gene encodes CDR1 GTSNPN and CDR2 SVGIG (reference sequence).

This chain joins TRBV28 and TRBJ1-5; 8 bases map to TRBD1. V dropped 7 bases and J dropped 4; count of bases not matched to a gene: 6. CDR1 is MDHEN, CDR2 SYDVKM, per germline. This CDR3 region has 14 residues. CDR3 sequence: CASTTTGVNQPQHF. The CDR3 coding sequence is TGTGCCAGCACCACGACAGGGGTGAATCAGCCCCAGCATTTT. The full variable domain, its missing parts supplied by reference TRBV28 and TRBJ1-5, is DVKVTQSSRYLVKRTGEKVFLECVQDMDHENMFWYRQDPGLGLRLIYFSYDVKMKEKGDIPEGYSVSREKKERFSLILESASTNQTSMYLCASTTTGVNQPQHFGDGTRLSIL.

The CDR3: CATSSRGDYGYTF. Here the CDR3 DNA reads TGTGCCACCAGCAGCAGGGGGGACTATGGCTACACCTTC. The chain carries TRBV15 and TRBJ1-2, with 7 bases lining up with TRBD1. With V trimmed by 3 bases and J by 3 bases, 1 base remained unmatched. The CDR3 is made up of 13 amino acids. Germline lookup yields CDR1 LNHNV and CDR2 YYDKDF (reference sequence).

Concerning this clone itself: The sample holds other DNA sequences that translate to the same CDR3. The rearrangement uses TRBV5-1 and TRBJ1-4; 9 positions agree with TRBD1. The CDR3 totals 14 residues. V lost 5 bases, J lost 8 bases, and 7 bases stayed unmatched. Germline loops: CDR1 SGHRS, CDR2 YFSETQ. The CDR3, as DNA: TGCGCCAGCAGTTTACAGGGGGCTGAAGAAAAACTGTTTTTT. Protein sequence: CASSLQGAEEKLFF.

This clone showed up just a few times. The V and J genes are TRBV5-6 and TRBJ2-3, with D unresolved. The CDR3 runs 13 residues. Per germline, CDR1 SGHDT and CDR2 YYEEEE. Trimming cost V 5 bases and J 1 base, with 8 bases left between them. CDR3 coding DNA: TGTGCCAGCAGGGTAACAGGCACAGATACGCAGTATTTT. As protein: CASRVTGTDTQYF.

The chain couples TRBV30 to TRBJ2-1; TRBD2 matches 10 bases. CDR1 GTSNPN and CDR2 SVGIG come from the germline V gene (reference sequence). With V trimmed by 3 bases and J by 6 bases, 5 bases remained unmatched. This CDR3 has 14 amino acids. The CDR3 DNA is TGTGCCTGGAGCGCAAGCGGGAGGGCCAATGAGCAGTTCTTC. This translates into CAWSASGRANEQFF.

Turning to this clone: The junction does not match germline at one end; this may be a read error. The CDR3 DNA sequence: TGTGCCAGGTCCCCCTGGACAGGGAGTGACTTC. This encodes CARSPWTGSDF. The chain employs TRBV28 and TRBJ1-2, with 8 bases lining up with TRBD1. The germline V gene encodes CDR1 MDHEN and CDR2 SYDVKM. The CDR3 extends over 11 amino acids.

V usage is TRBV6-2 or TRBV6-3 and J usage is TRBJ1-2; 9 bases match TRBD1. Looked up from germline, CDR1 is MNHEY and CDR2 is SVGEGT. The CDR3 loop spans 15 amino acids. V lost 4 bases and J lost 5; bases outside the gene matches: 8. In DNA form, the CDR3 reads TGTGCCAGCAGTTCCACGAGAGGACAGGGGTATGGCTACACCTTC. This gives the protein CASSSTRGQGYGYTF.

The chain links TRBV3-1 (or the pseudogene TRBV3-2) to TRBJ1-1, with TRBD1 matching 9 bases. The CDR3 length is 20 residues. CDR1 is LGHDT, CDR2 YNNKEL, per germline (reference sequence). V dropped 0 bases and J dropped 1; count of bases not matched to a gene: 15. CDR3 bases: TGTGCCAGCAGCCAAGATGCGTTTAACAGGGGGCGCCGGGGGAACACTGAAGCTTTCTTT. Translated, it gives CASSQDAFNRGRRGNTEAFF.

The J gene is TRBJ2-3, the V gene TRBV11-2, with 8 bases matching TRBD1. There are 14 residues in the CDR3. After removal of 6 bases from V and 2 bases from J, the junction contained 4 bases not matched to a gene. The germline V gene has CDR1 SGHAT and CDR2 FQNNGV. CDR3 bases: TGTGCCAGCAGAAGACAGGGGACCACAGATACGCAGTATTTT. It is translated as CASRRQGTTDTQYF. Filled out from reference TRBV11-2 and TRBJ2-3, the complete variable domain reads EAGVAQSPRYKIIEKRQSVAFWCNPISGHATLYWYQQILGQGPKLLIQFQNNGVVDDSQLPKDRFSAERLKGVDSTLKIQPAKLEDSAVYLCASRRQGTTDTQYFGPGTRLTVL.

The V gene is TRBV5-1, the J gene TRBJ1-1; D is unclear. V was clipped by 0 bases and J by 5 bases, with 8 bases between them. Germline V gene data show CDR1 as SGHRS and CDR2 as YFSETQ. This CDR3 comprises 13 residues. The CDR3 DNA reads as TGCGCCAGCAGCTTGGAACTTAAGACTGAAGCTTTCTTT. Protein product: CASSLELKTEAFF.

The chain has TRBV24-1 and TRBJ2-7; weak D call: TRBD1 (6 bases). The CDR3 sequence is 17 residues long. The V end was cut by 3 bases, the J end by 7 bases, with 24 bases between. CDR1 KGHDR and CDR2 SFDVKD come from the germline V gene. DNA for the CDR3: TGTGCCACCAGTGATCAGGGGTTAGGACCGCGGCCCTTTGAGCAGTACTTC. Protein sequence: CATSDQGLGPRPFEQYF.

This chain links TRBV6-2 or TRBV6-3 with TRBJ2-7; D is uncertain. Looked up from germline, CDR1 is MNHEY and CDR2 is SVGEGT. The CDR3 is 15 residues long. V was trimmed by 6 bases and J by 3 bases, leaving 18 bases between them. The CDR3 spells CASSQNIGPRYEQYF. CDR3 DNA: TGTGCCAGCAGCCAAAACATTGGTCCTCGCTACGAGCAGTACTTC.

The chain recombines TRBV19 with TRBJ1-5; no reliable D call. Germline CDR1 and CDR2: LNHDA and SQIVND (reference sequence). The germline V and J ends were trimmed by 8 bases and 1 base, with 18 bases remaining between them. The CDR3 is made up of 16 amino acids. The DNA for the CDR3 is TGTGCCAGTGCGAGTTCGAGGCGGGTGAGCAATCAGCCCCAGCATTTT. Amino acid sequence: CASASSRRVSNQPQHF.

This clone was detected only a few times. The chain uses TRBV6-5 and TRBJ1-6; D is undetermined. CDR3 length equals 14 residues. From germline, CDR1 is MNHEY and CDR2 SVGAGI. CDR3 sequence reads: CAIRESSYNSPLHF. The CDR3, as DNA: TGTGCTATCCGGGAGAGCTCCTATAATTCACCCCTCCACTTT.

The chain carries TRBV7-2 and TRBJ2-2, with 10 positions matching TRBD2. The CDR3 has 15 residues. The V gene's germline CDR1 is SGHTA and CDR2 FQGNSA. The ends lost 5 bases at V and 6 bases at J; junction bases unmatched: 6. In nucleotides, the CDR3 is TGTGCCAGCAGCCCGAGCGGGAGGGCCTCCGGGGAGCTGTTTTTT. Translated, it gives CASSPSGRASGELFF.

The CDR3 protein is CASSGRQGSYNEQFF. The CDR3 DNA sequence: TGTGCCAGCAGCGGACGACAGGGGTCTTACAATGAGCAGTTCTTC. The V and J genes are TRBV11-2 and TRBJ2-1; 8 nucleotides align to TRBD1. Germline CDR1 SGHAT, CDR2 FQNNGV. With V trimmed by 5 bases and J by 4 bases, 7 bases remained unmatched. This CDR3 is 15 amino acids long. Full variable domain (outside the CDR3, taken from reference TRBV11-2 and TRBJ2-1): EAGVAQSPRYKIIEKRQSVAFWCNPISGHATLYWYQQILGQGPKLLIQFQNNGVVDDSQLPKDRFSAERLKGVDSTLKIQPAKLEDSAVYLCASSGRQGSYNEQFFGPGTRLTVL.

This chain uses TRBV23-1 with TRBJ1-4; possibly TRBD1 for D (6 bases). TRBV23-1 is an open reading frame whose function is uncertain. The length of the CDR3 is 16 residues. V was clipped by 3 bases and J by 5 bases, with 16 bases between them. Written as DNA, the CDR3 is TGCGCCAGCAGTCATCGATGGGGGCCCCTAAATGAAAAACTGTTTTTT. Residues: CASSHRWGPLNEKLFF.

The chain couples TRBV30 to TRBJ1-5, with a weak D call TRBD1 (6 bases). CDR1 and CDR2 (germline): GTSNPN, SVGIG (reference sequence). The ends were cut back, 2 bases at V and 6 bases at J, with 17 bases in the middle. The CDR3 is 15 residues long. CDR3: CAWSRDTWEGQPQHF. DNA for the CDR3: TGTGCCTGGAGTAGGGACACCTGGGAAGGTCAGCCCCAGCATTTT.

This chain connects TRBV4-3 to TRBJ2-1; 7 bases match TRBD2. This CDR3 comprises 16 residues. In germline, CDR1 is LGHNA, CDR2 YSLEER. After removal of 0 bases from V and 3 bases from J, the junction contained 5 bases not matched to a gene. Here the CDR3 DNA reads TGCGCCAGCAGCCAAGATTTCAGCGGGGACTACAATGAGCAGTTCTTC. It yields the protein CASSQDFSGDYNEQFF.

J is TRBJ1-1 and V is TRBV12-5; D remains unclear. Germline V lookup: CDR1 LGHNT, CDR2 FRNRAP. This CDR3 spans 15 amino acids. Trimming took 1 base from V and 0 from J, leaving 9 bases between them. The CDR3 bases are TGTGCTAGTGGTTTGGATATCTTTATGAACACTGAAGCTTTCTTT. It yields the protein CASGLDIFMNTEAFF.

The CDR3 here is CASSLEGTIDTQYF. CDR3 DNA sequence: TGTGCCAGCAGCTTGGAGGGGACAATTGATACGCAGTATTTT. This rearrangement joins TRBV5-6 to TRBJ2-3, with D maybe TRBD1 (6 bases). V was clipped by 0 bases and J by 6 bases, with 11 bases between them. Per the germline V gene, CDR1 is SGHDT and CDR2 is YYEEEE. The CDR3 consists of 14 residues.

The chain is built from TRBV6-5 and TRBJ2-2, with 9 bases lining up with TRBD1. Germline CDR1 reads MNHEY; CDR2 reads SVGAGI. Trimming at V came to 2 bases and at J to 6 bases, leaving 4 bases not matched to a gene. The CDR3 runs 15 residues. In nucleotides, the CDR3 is TGTGCCAGCAGTTACACAGGGGGCTATTCCGGGGAGCTGTTTTTT. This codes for CASSYTGGYSGELFF.

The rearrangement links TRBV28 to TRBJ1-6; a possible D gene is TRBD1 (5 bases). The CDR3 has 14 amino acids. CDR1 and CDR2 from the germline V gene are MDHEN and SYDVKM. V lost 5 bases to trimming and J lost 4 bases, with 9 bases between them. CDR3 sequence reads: CASSTAGYNSPLHF. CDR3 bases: TGTGCCAGCAGTACCGCAGGGTATAATTCACCCCTCCACTTT.

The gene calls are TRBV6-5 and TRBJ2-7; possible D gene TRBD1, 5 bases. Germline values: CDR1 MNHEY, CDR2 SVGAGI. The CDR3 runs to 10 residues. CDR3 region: CTDSSYEQYF. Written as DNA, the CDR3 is TGTACCGACAGCTCCTACGAGCAGTACTTC.